The sequence of this T cell receptor beta chain was determined in a study of immune heterogeneity within non-small cell lung tumors. Study-level results: Tumor sites within a patient were found to share identical dominant CDR3 beta clonotypes, and site-unique high-frequency clones were also present.

Multiplex PCR amplified the TCR beta CDR3 region. Its first round ran for around 10 cycles with 32 V and 13 J primers. From the multiplex PCR reads, TCRdb called clonotypes with MiXCR, one entry per CDR3 protein. The sample includes nearly 15,000 distinct CDR3 sequences, over 25% seen only once; the top ten take over 12%. Genomic DNA extracted from bulk tumor tissue served as template. A total of roughly 600 ng was used per sample. Multiple biopsies spaced far apart were taken from each primary tumor during surgery. Enrolled individuals presented with untreated, newly diagnosed non-small cell lung cancer and received curative surgery. Counting both end residues, the CDR3 totals 17 amino acids. Germline CDR1 SGHRS, CDR2 YFSETQ. For this clonotype: Its specificity is unknown. As the CDR3 is not closed by the conserved phenylalanine or tryptophan, this likely results from a read error. No DNA is shown, since the ends of the CDR3 on it are uncertain; the CDR3 is the one TCRdb lists.

The clonotype originates from a woman aged 45-65 years with non-small cell lung cancer. The chain is built from TRBV5-1 and TRBJ2-3; no check of the table's D call, TRBD2, against the DNA was made. Sequencing input: lung tumor tissue. CDR3: CASSRATRTTYEQYFGP.